This T cell receptor beta chain came from a study of identical twins. TCRdb re-derived calls from the 5' RACE reads in MiXCR, one entry per CDR3 protein. The sample holds 1.5 million to 2 million distinct CDR3 sequences, 32% seen once. Germline assignment: CDR1 SGHVS and CDR2 FNYEAQ. CDR3 length equals 15 residues. Trimming shortened V by 4 bases and J by 1 base, and 13 bases separated the two germline ends. Sequencing was done on a sample of cord blood. The J gene is TRBJ1-1, the V gene TRBV7-6, with TRBD1 as a possible D gene (6 bases). This clonotype originated in a newborn girl in good health. The CDR3 nucleotides read TGTGCCAGCAGCTCGGAACAGGGAGAGAACACTGAAGCTTTCTTT. Protein sequence: CASSSEQGENTEAFF.